This T cell receptor (beta chain) emerged from a study of T-cell reconstitution after alpha-beta-depleted transplantation in children. The CDR3 is 15 residues long. CDR1 is SGHRS, CDR2 YFSETQ, per germline. Trimming removed 2 bases from V and 9 bases from J, with 18 bases in between. Preparation of the TCRbeta library involved a method that used unique molecular identifiers. MiXCR, run by TCRdb on the PCR reads, gives a single entry per CDR3 protein. The data hold more than 150,000 distinct CDR3 sequences, with approximately 6.8% observed a single time. The material was PBMCs from the stem cell graft donor, obtained from the stem cell graft. This clonotype originated in a human donor who donated a stem cell graft to a child with Wiskott-Aldrich syndrome. The chain employs TRBV5-1 and TRBJ2-1, with D possibly being TRBD1 (6 bases). CDR3 sequence reads: CASSFALGQRGEQFF. CDR3 sequence (DNA): TGCGCCAGCAGCTTCGCCCTGGGACAACGTGGTGAGCAGTTCTTC.